Shown below are 10 T cell receptor beta chains from a single sample sequenced in a study of blood T cells in healthy people across ages. The authors ran a second PCR of about 7 to 11 cycles using a sample-barcoded 5' primer and a J-beta primer mix. A single record per CDR3 protein comes from TCRdb applying MiXCR to the 5' RACE reads. The sample lists roughly 700,000 distinct CDR3 sequences; around 45% were seen once. Specimen: blood. These receptors were collected from a woman aged 55-69 years in good health.

In this sample, this clonotype turned up a few times. This chain joins TRBV9 and TRBJ2-7; 10 bases are shared with TRBD1. CDR1 and CDR2 from the germline V gene are SGDLS and YYNGEE. Trimming at V came to 3 bases and at J to 7 bases, leaving 7 bases not matched to a gene. The CDR3 covers 14 residues. This CDR3 reads CASSDPGQGFEQYF. The CDR3 DNA reads TGTGCCAGCAGCGACCCGGGACAGGGGTTTGAGCAGTACTTC.

This chain joins TRBV12-3 or TRBV12-4 and TRBJ2-1; D remains unclear. V was clipped by 6 bases and J by 5 bases, with 20 bases between them. The CDR3 is made up of 16 amino acids. CDR3: CASRSHGPELNNEQFF. The DNA of the CDR3 is TGTGCCAGCAGATCTCACGGACCTGAGCTGAACAATGAGCAGTTCTTC.

This clonotype was seen only a few times. The gene calls are TRBV6-4 and TRBJ1-5, with D possibly TRBD1 on 6 matching bases. The V end lost 3 bases, the J end lost 5 bases, and 14 bases lay between the germline ends. The CDR3 sequence is 15 residues long. Per germline, CDR1 MRHNA and CDR2 SNTAGT. CDR3 protein: CASSEQGGADQPQHF. CDR3 bases: TGTGCCAGCAGTGAACAAGGGGGAGCTGATCAGCCCCAGCATTTT.

The chain joins TRBV7-9 to TRBJ2-1, with a weak D call TRBD2 (6 bases). V lost 5 bases and J 4 bases, leaving 9 bases between the germline ends. Germline values: CDR1 SEHNR, CDR2 FQNEAQ (reference sequence). This CDR3 spans 13 amino acids. The chain's CDR3 is CASSIGGYNEQFF. CDR3 DNA: TGTGCCAGCAGCATTGGAGGGTACAATGAGCAGTTCTTC. The full variable domain, completed using reference TRBV7-9 and TRBJ2-1, is DTGVSQNPRHKITKRGQNVTFRCDPISEHNRLYWYRQTLGQGPEFLTYFQNEAQLEKSRLLSDRFSAERPKGSFSTLEIQRTEQGDSAMYLCASSIGGYNEQFFGPGTRLTVL.

With regard to this clonotype: Since a much larger clone is just one base distant, this may be a read error. The genes are TRBV7-2 and TRBJ2-5; TRBD2 is a possible D gene (6 bases). Germline V gives CDR1 SGHTA, CDR2 FQGNSA. This CDR3 has 16 residues. Trimming removed 4 bases from V and 0 bases from J, with 15 bases in between. The CDR3 DNA reads TGTGCCAGCAGCTCATACAGGAGCGGGTACCAAGAGACCCAGTACTTC. Translation: CASSSYRSGYQETQYF.

This clonotype was found many times. This sequence joins TRBV6-2 or TRBV6-3 and TRBJ2-1; possibly TRBD1 for D (5 bases). Germline values: CDR1 MNHEY, CDR2 SVGEGT. V was clipped by 0 bases and J by 4 bases, with 10 bases between them. The CDR3 consists of 15 residues. The CDR3 DNA sequence: TGTGCCAGCAGTTACTCCCCAGGGATTTACAATGAGCAGTTCTTC. The encoded protein is CASSYSPGIYNEQFF.

CDR3 in DNA: TGCAGCGTTGAACAGGGCGCCTCCTACGAGCAGTACTTC. Translating it yields CSVEQGASYEQYF. The gene calls are TRBV29-1 and TRBJ2-7; maybe TRBD1 (5 bases). V was shortened by 2 bases and J by 0 bases, with 8 bases between the two germline ends. Germline assignment: CDR1 SQVTM and CDR2 ANQGSEA. The CDR3 loop spans 13 amino acids.

This clonotype showed up just a few times. The rearrangement uses TRBV28 and TRBJ1-2; D remains ambiguous. CDR1 is MDHEN, CDR2 SYDVKM, per germline. V lost 6 bases, J lost 0 bases, and 11 bases lay in between. The CDR3 is 14 residues long. CDR3 region: CASSSGSTNYGYTF. Here the CDR3 DNA reads TGTGCCAGCAGCTCTGGGTCGACTAACTATGGCTACACCTTC.

This clonotype was recorded a few times. This chain uses TRBV10-3 with TRBJ2-5, with 7 bases matching TRBD2. The CDR3 runs 18 residues. Per germline, CDR1 ENHRY and CDR2 SYGVKD. After removal of 4 bases from V and 11 bases from J, the junction contained 25 bases not matched to a gene. As DNA, the CDR3 is TGTGCCATCAGTGGGGGTTGGGAAGCGGGAATGTCGGTGGGTGAGCAGTACTTC. Protein product: CAISGGWEAGMSVGEQYF.

The chain carries TRBV5-6 and TRBJ1-1; tentative D call: TRBD1 (5 bases). The germline gives CDR1 SGHDT, CDR2 YYEEEE. V lost 4 bases, J lost 4 bases, and 23 bases lay in between. This CDR3 has 17 amino acids. The CDR3 here is CASSPEVQALKGTEAFF. CDR3 nucleotide sequence: TGTGCCAGCAGCCCCGAGGTACAGGCACTAAAGGGCACTGAAGCTTTCTTT.